A single sample gave rise to the 22 T cell receptor beta chains below, sequenced in a study of blood T cell repertoires in COVID-19. Measured with immunoSEQ multiplex PCR; TCRdb has only the in-frame clones, and not every one. The table has approximately 120,000 clones, 65% to 90% seen once; the top ten hold roughly a quarter. The specimen sequenced was peripheral blood. Source of these receptors: an elderly woman with acute or convalescent COVID-19.

V usage is TRBV10-3 and J usage is TRBJ1-2; D possibly corresponds to TRBD1 (5 bases). V lost 2 bases to trimming and J lost 0 bases, with 10 bases between them. Germline V gives CDR1 ENHRY, CDR2 SYGVKD. This CDR3 comprises 15 residues. The CDR3 loop reads CAISEEGVSNYGYTF. CDR3 sequence (DNA): TGTGCCATCAGTGAGGAAGGGGTTTCTAACTATGGCTACACCTTC.

The sample holds one count of this clone. The chain uses TRBV14 and TRBJ2-2, with 8 bases matching TRBD1. The V gene end was trimmed by 2 bases and the J gene end by 7 bases; junction bases not matched to a gene: 12. Looked up from germline, CDR1 is SGHDN and CDR2 is FVKESK. The CDR3 has 17 amino acids. The CDR3 coding sequence is TGTGCCAGCAGCCAACCCAAAAGGACAGGGTTGGGCGGGGAGCTGTTTTTT. Protein: CASSQPKRTGLGGELFF.

This chain joins TRBV4-3 and TRBJ1-3, with 7 nucleotides matching TRBD1. J lost 0 bases, V lost 0 bases, and 2 bases had no gene match. The CDR3 covers 16 residues. CDR1 is LGHNA, CDR2 YSLEER, per germline. The CDR3 spells CASSQEGQLSGNTIYF. The CDR3 nucleotides are TGCGCCAGCAGCCAAGAGGGACAGCTCTCTGGAAACACCATATATTTT.

J is TRBJ1-3 and V is TRBV4-2, with 7 bases matching TRBD1. This CDR3 region has 14 residues. Per germline, CDR1 LGHNA and CDR2 YNFKEQ. J was trimmed by 4 bases and V by 3 bases; bases with no gene match: 3. In nucleotides, the CDR3 is TGTGCCAGCAGCCAGGGGACAGCCGGAAACACCATATATTTT. Amino acids: CASSQGTAGNTIYF.

The V call is TRBV19, the J call TRBJ1-1; 9 nucleotides agree with TRBD1. Germline V gene sequence: CDR1 LNHDA, CDR2 SQIVND (reference sequence). This CDR3 contains 14 residues. With V trimmed by 6 bases and J by 4 bases, 6 bases remained unmatched. The CDR3 reads CASRPGQGRTEAFF. The CDR3 coding sequence is TGTGCCAGTAGACCGGGACAGGGTCGCACTGAAGCTTTCTTT.

This chain uses TRBV28 with TRBJ1-5; D gene ambiguous. The germline V gene encodes CDR1 MDHEN and CDR2 SYDVKM. The V gene lost 2 bases and the J gene lost 0 bases, with 8 bases spanning the gap. CDR3 length equals 15 residues. The CDR3 region is CASSLGSHSNQPQHF. The DNA for the CDR3 is TGTGCCAGCAGTTTAGGCAGTCATAGCAATCAGCCCCAGCATTTT.

The chain couples TRBV6-5 to TRBJ2-3; 8 positions agree with TRBD1. In germline, CDR1 is MNHEY, CDR2 SVGAGI. The ends lost 8 bases at V and 2 bases at J; junction bases unmatched: 3. CDR3 size: 13 residues. DNA of the CDR3: TGTGCCAGCGGCAGGGGGCCCACAGATACGCAGTATTTT. The encoded protein is CASGRGPTDTQYF.

The rearrangement joins TRBV6-1 to TRBJ1-3, with TRBD1 identical over 7 bases. Trimming at V came to 4 bases and at J to 0 bases, leaving 6 bases not matched to a gene. The CDR3 extends over 16 amino acids. In germline, CDR1 is MNHNS, CDR2 SASEGT. This chain's CDR3 is CASSGTGVLSGNTIYF. Written as DNA, the CDR3 is TGTGCCAGCAGTGGAACAGGGGTGCTCTCTGGAAACACCATATATTTT.

V usage is TRBV18 and J usage is TRBJ1-3; a weak D match, TRBD1 (6 bases). V was trimmed by 3 bases and J by 1 base, leaving 19 bases between them. CDR1 and CDR2 (germline): KGHSH, LQKENI. The CDR3 length is 18 residues. DNA for the CDR3: TGTGCCAGCTCACCGATCCTGGCAGGGGCGGTGTCTGGAAACACCATATATTTT. Amino acid sequence: CASSPILAGAVSGNTIYF.

This clone was found once. The V and J genes are TRBV6-1 and TRBJ1-6; D is perhaps TRBD1 (5 bases). Germline values: CDR1 MNHNS, CDR2 SASEGT. Trimming left V 1 base short and J 8 bases short, with 12 bases between. This CDR3 is built from 15 residues. The CDR3 bases are TGTGCCAGCAGTGAAGGTTTAGGGGTTTATTCACCCCTCCACTTT. Amino acids: CASSEGLGVYSPLHF.

The V gene is TRBV5-8, the J gene TRBJ2-4; weak D call: TRBD1 (6 bases). V gave up 0 bases and J gave up 6 bases, with 10 bases separating them. The V gene's germline CDR1 is SGHTS and CDR2 YDEGEE. There are 14 residues in the CDR3. Written as DNA, the CDR3 is TGTGCCAGCAGCTTGGGAGGGGGTAGAAACATTCAGTACTTC. The encoded protein is CASSLGGGRNIQYF.

On this clone: The CDR3 does not close with the conserved phenylalanine or tryptophan, likely indicating a read error. No DNA is shown, since the ends of the CDR3 on it are uncertain; the CDR3 is the one TCRdb lists. The rearrangement joins TRBV28 to TRBJ1-4; TRBD1, the table's D call, was not compared with the DNA. With termini counted, the CDR3 has 11 amino acids. Germline V gene data show CDR1 as MDHEN and CDR2 as SYDVKM. CDR3 sequence: CASSSRDSRSL.

The CDR3 bases are TGTGCTAGTGGTTTGGGAACAGGTTGGGGAAACACCATATATTTT. Protein sequence: CASGLGTGWGNTIYF. This sequence joins TRBV12-5 and TRBJ1-3, with a tentative D call TRBD1 (5 bases). This CDR3 spans 15 amino acids. Germline CDR1 and CDR2: LGHNT and FRNRAP. Trimming shortened V by 1 base and J by 4 bases, and 11 bases separated the two germline ends.

This clone was seen a few times. The chain couples TRBV7-9 to TRBJ2-1; 10 bases match TRBD2. Germline V gene data show CDR1 as SEHNR and CDR2 as FQNEAQ (reference sequence). This CDR3 has 16 amino acids. The V gene end was trimmed by 0 bases and the J gene end by 2 bases; junction bases not matched to a gene: 1. The CDR3 loop reads CASSLALAGAYNEQFF. The CDR3 bases are TGTGCCAGCAGCTTAGCCCTAGCGGGGGCCTACAATGAGCAGTTCTTC.

This clone showed up just once. V is TRBV3-1 (or the pseudogene TRBV3-2) and J is TRBJ1-1; TRBD1 is a possible D gene (6 bases). Germline V CDR1 and CDR2: LGHDT, YNNKEL (reference sequence). The CDR3 consists of 13 residues. V lost 7 bases and J 4 bases, leaving 13 bases between the germline ends. The CDR3 spells CASNRVGGTEAFF. CDR3 sequence (DNA): TGTGCCAGCAACAGGGTTGGTGGCACTGAAGCTTTCTTT.

The chain joins TRBV5-1 to TRBJ2-6; D not resolved. The V gene lost 2 bases and the J gene lost 3 bases, with 12 bases spanning the gap. This CDR3 is 16 amino acids long. Germline V gene sequence: CDR1 SGHRS, CDR2 YFSETQ. The CDR3 loop reads CASSLNSGFGANVLTF. The DNA of the CDR3 is TGCGCCAGCAGCTTAAATTCAGGCTTTGGGGCCAACGTCCTGACTTTC.

This sequence joins TRBV6-5 and TRBJ1-3; D gene unclear. Looked up from germline, CDR1 is MNHEY and CDR2 is SVGAGI. This CDR3 region has 15 residues. The ends were cut back, 5 bases at V and 7 bases at J, with 18 bases in the middle. CDR3 bases: TGTGCCAGCAGTAGGTACGGGAGCCACCCGAACACCATATATTTT. It encodes CASSRYGSHPNTIYF.

This clone showed up just a few times. The chain recombines TRBV7-2 with TRBJ1-2; unclear D gene. The V end was cut by 0 bases, the J end by 9 bases, with 8 bases between. This CDR3 contains 12 residues. Per the germline V gene, CDR1 is SGHTA and CDR2 is FQGNSA. The CDR3 nucleotides are TGTGCCAGCAGCTTAGCGCAGGCTCGCTACACCTTC. Its protein is CASSLAQARYTF.

This chain uses TRBV12-5 with TRBJ2-1; 10 bases line up with TRBD1. This CDR3 comprises 14 residues. Per the germline V gene, CDR1 is LGHNT and CDR2 is FRNRAP. Germline trimming cut 3 bases from V and 7 bases from J; bases unmatched to any gene: 3. DNA of the CDR3: TGTGCTAGTGGTTTCCCGGGACAGGGGAATGAGCAGTTCTTC. It is translated as CASGFPGQGNEQFF.

This clone has only one observation. The chain joins TRBV2 to TRBJ2-3; possible D gene TRBD2, 7 bases. The CDR3 is 14 amino acids. V was trimmed by 8 bases and J by 6 bases, leaving 18 bases between them. Germline V gives CDR1 SNHLY, CDR2 FYNNEI. CDR3 sequence reads: CASVGGGLPDTQYF. The CDR3 nucleotides are TGTGCCAGCGTTGGGGGGGGCCTCCCGGATACGCAGTATTTT.

The gene calls are TRBV3-1 (or the pseudogene TRBV3-2) and TRBJ2-7; no reliable D call. CDR1 and CDR2 from the germline V gene are LGHDT and YNNKEL (reference sequence). The V end lost 4 bases, the J end lost 0 bases, and 10 bases lay between the germline ends. This CDR3 has 14 amino acids. The CDR3 bases are TGTGCCAGCAGCCGCCGCATAGACTCCTACGAGCAGTACTTC. Protein product: CASSRRIDSYEQYF.

The chain combines TRBV5-6 with TRBJ1-1; D gene ambiguous. The CDR3 totals 13 residues. V lost 1 base to trimming and J lost 11 bases, with 15 bases between them. Germline V gene data show CDR1 as SGHDT and CDR2 as YYEEEE. The CDR3 sequence is CASSLIVAGKAFF. DNA of the CDR3: TGTGCCAGCAGCTTGATAGTGGCCGGGAAGGCTTTCTTT.